Listed here are 32 T cell receptor beta chains from one sample, sequenced in a study of shared clonotypes between healthy human individuals. Positive CCR7 selection of CD45RO-negative cells yielded the naive CD8 cells, and terminally differentiated effector memory CD45RA+ cells were excluded. The data were produced by immunoSEQ multiplex PCR, yet TCRdb's version contains in-frame clones alone and is incomplete. The sample has some 2 million clones, approximately 94% seen once. Sample: naive CD8+ T cells sorted from blood. These receptors were collected from a man aged 18 to 30 in good health.

The genes are TRBV6-1 and TRBJ1-4; D is perhaps TRBD1 (5 bases). The germline V gene encodes CDR1 MNHNS and CDR2 SASEGT. Between the trimmed V and J ends, which lost 2 bases and 8 bases, there was a span of 18 bases. This CDR3 is built from 16 residues. The CDR3 DNA sequence: TGTGCCAGCAGTGAAATGATCGGGGCAGGTGAGGAAAAACTGTTTTTT. This codes for CASSEMIGAGEEKLFF.

V is TRBV27 and J is TRBJ1-1; the match to TRBD1 covers 9 bases. With 6 bases clipped from V and 3 bases from J, the junction kept 5 bases outside the gene matches. The length of the CDR3 is 14 residues. Germline V lookup: CDR1 MNHEY, CDR2 SMNVEV (reference sequence). CDR3 DNA: TGTGCCAGCAGGGACAGGGGACAGTACACTGAAGCTTTCTTT. Translated, it gives CASRDRGQYTEAFF.

The V call is TRBV25-1, the J call TRBJ2-1, with D possibly TRBD2 on 5 matching bases. CDR1 and CDR2 from the germline V gene are MGHDK and SYGVNS. The length of the CDR3 is 12 residues. V lost 1 base, J lost 9 bases, and 7 bases lay in between. The CDR3 DNA sequence: TGTGCCAGCAGTGAATTCGCGGGTGAGCAGTTCTTC. Translation: CASSEFAGEQFF. Full variable domain (missing parts from reference TRBV25-1 and TRBJ2-1): EADIYQTPRYLVIGTGKKITLECSQTMGHDKMYWYQQDPGMELHLIHYSYGVNSTEKGDLSSESTVSRIRTEHFPLTLESARPSHTSQYLCASSEFAGEQFFGPGTRLTVL.

V and J are TRBV28 and TRBJ1-5; D ambiguous. Per germline, CDR1 MDHEN and CDR2 SYDVKM. The V and J ends lost 5 bases and 0 bases respectively, with 11 bases between them. The CDR3 totals 15 residues. The CDR3 loop reads CASSLRPYSNQPQHF. As DNA, the CDR3 is TGTGCCAGCAGTCTCAGGCCTTATAGCAATCAGCCCCAGCATTTT.

The chain combines TRBV2 with TRBJ1-2; D is perhaps TRBD1 (5 bases). Germline V gene data show CDR1 as SNHLY and CDR2 as FYNNEI. V was trimmed by 1 base and J by 4 bases, leaving 13 bases between them. The CDR3 consists of 15 residues. CDR3 nucleotides: TGTGCCAGCAGTGAAGTGGCCAGGGAGGCCTATGGCTACACCTTC. This gives the protein CASSEVAREAYGYTF.

The V gene is TRBV7-9, the J gene TRBJ2-1; possibly TRBD1 for D (5 bases). Germline CDR1 and CDR2: SEHNR and FQNEAQ (reference sequence). The CDR3 covers 14 residues. Trimming cost V 6 bases and J 6 bases, with 15 bases left between them. CDR3 loop: CASSSPGAPNEQFF. The CDR3 DNA is TGTGCCAGCAGTTCCCCTGGGGCCCCCAATGAGCAGTTCTTC. Supplemented by reference TRBV7-9 and TRBJ2-1, the full variable domain reads DTGVSQNPRHKITKRGQNVTFRCDPISEHNRLYWYRQTLGQGPEFLTYFQNEAQLEKSRLLSDRFSAERPKGSFSTLEIQRTEQGDSAMYLCASSSPGAPNEQFFGPGTRLTVL.

V gene TRBV4-3 combines with J gene TRBJ2-7, with TRBD2 matching over 7 bases. The CDR3 is 16 amino acids. V shed 1 base and J 1 base; nucleotides not matched to a gene: 7. Per the germline V gene, CDR1 is LGHNA and CDR2 is YSLEER. Here the CDR3 reads CASSQGVSGPSYEQYF. CDR3 bases: TGCGCCAGCAGCCAAGGGGTTAGCGGGCCATCCTACGAGCAGTACTTC.

The chain uses TRBV2 and TRBJ2-3; D is tentatively TRBD1 or TRBD2 (6 bases each). The V end was cut by 4 bases, the J end by 6 bases, with 11 bases between. Germline-derived CDR1 and CDR2 are SNHLY and FYNNEI. The CDR3 totals 13 residues. DNA for the CDR3: TGTGCCAGCAGTGGGGGGGCAGCTGATACGCAGTATTTT. This gives the protein CASSGGAADTQYF.

The V gene is TRBV30, the J gene TRBJ2-1; D not certain. Germline V gene sequence: CDR1 GTSNPN, CDR2 SVGIG (reference sequence). The CDR3 is 15 residues long. Trimming removed 1 base at V and 4 bases at J, with 14 bases between. The chain's CDR3 is CAWSDPGPYYNEQFF. CDR3 nucleotide sequence: TGTGCCTGGAGTGACCCCGGACCCTATTACAATGAGCAGTTCTTC.

The gene calls are TRBV5-4 and TRBJ1-1; weak D call: TRBD1 (5 bases). The CDR3 has 16 amino acids. The V end lost 4 bases, the J end lost 4 bases, and 20 bases lay between the germline ends. Germline lookup yields CDR1 SGHNT and CDR2 YYREEE (reference sequence). The CDR3 bases are TGTGCCAGCAGCCTGTACGGGACGGGTCATACCACTGAAGCTTTCTTT. This gives the protein CASSLYGTGHTTEAFF.

The gene calls are TRBV9 and TRBJ1-1; the match to TRBD1 covers 8 bases. V was clipped by 4 bases and J by 7 bases; unmatched bases: 15. The CDR3 has 16 residues. The germline V gene encodes CDR1 SGDLS and CDR2 YYNGEE. The CDR3: CASSTQRDRGHLEAFF. The CDR3 DNA follows: TGTGCCAGCAGCACCCAGAGAGACAGGGGACATCTTGAAGCTTTCTTT.

About this clone: The same CDR3 can be traced to other DNA sequences in this sample. The chain is built from TRBV7-9 and TRBJ2-7; the D call may be TRBD1 or TRBD2 (5 bases each). The CDR3 runs 15 residues. Per the germline V gene, CDR1 is SEHNR and CDR2 is FQNEAQ (reference sequence). The V gene lost 1 base and the J gene lost 2 bases, with 12 bases spanning the gap. The CDR3 is CASSLGQGVTYEQYF. The CDR3 coding sequence is TGTGCCAGCAGCTTAGGCCAGGGAGTCACCTACGAGCAGTACTTC. Complete variable domain (other parts from reference TRBV7-9 and TRBJ2-7): DTGVSQNPRHKITKRGQNVTFRCDPISEHNRLYWYRQTLGQGPEFLTYFQNEAQLEKSRLLSDRFSAERPKGSFSTLEIQRTEQGDSAMYLCASSLGQGVTYEQYFGPGTRLTVT.

This rearrangement joins TRBV6-5 to TRBJ2-5, with a weak D call TRBD1 (6 bases). V lost 6 bases and J 3 bases, leaving 11 bases between the germline ends. Germline V gives CDR1 MNHEY, CDR2 SVGAGI. The CDR3 is 13 amino acids. The CDR3 DNA follows: TGTGCCAGCAGAACTACAGGGAAAGAGACCCAGTACTTC. This gives the protein CASRTTGKETQYF.

CDR3 nucleotides: TGTGCCAGCTCACCACTTGGAGGAACCTACGAGCAGTACTTC. Translated, it gives CASSPLGGTYEQYF. The V and J genes are TRBV18 and TRBJ2-7, with D tentatively TRBD2 (5 bases). Germline V gene sequence: CDR1 KGHSH, CDR2 LQKENI. The CDR3 totals 14 residues. Trimming removed 1 base from V and 2 bases from J, with 9 bases in between.

This chain links TRBV29-1 with TRBJ2-3, with D uncertain. The CDR3 is 16 residues long. Trimming took 4 bases from V and 4 from J, leaving 21 bases between them. Germline V CDR1 and CDR2: SQVTM, ANQGSEA. The CDR3 nucleotides are TGCAGCGTTGCACCCTACTCAGGCCCCTCGGCAGATACGCAGTATTTT. The encoded protein is CSVAPYSGPSADTQYF.

A single count supports this clone. The chain couples TRBV5-1 to TRBJ1-4, with D unresolved. Germline V CDR1 and CDR2: SGHRS, YFSETQ. V was clipped by 5 bases and J by 6 bases, with 14 bases between them. The CDR3 covers 14 residues. CDR3 coding DNA: TGCGCCAGCAGTAGGATAGAAGAGGATGAAAAACTGTTTTTT. Translation: CASSRIEEDEKLFF.

Points on this clone: Distinct nucleotide sequences in the sample also encode this CDR3. V is TRBV19 and J is TRBJ2-7; D uncertain. V lost 3 bases and J 0 bases, leaving 9 bases between the germline ends. Germline V gene data show CDR1 as LNHDA and CDR2 as SQIVND (reference sequence). The CDR3 covers 14 residues. The DNA for the CDR3 is TGTGCCAGTAGTATCGGCGGCAACTCCTACGAGCAGTACTTC. Translation: CASSIGGNSYEQYF.

V is TRBV5-4 and J is TRBJ2-7, with D possibly being TRBD2 (6 bases). Trimming removed 2 bases at V and 0 bases at J, with 12 bases between. The V gene's germline CDR1 is SGHNT and CDR2 YYREEE (reference sequence). This CDR3 has 15 residues. The CDR3 coding sequence is TGTGCCAGCAGCTTATTAAGCGGGCCCTCCTACGAGCAGTACTTC. Translation: CASSLLSGPSYEQYF.

Comments on this clone: The junction shows a germline mismatch at one end, possibly a read error. The rearrangement uses TRBV10-2 and TRBJ2-7, with 9 bases lining up with TRBD2. The CDR3 is 14 residues long. CDR1 and CDR2 (germline): WSHSY, SAAADI. The CDR3, as DNA: TGCGCCAGCAGTGGGGCGGGGGGGTCCTCCGAGCAGTACTTC. It is translated as CASSGAGGSSEQYF.

The chain joins TRBV30 to TRBJ2-7; D unresolved. This CDR3 spans 13 amino acids. Trimming took off 0 bases at V and 5 bases at J, with 11 bases between the two ends. CDR1 GTSNPN and CDR2 SVGIG come from the germline V gene (reference sequence). CDR3 sequence: CAWSVEGSHEQYF. In nucleotides, the CDR3 is TGTGCCTGGAGTGTCGAAGGGTCCCACGAGCAGTACTTC.

The chain couples TRBV27 to TRBJ1-2; tentative D call: TRBD1 (5 bases). Trimming stripped 3 bases from V and 4 bases from J, with 15 bases between. Germline loops: CDR1 MNHEY, CDR2 SMNVEV (reference sequence). CDR3 length equals 15 residues. In DNA, the CDR3 is TGTGCCAGCAGTTTCGGAGGGACGGGAACCTATGGCTACACCTTC. This translates into CASSFGGTGTYGYTF.

This clone has a single count. The chain links TRBV15 to TRBJ2-5; 8 bases agree with TRBD2. The CDR3 extends over 15 amino acids. Germline V lookup: CDR1 LNHNV, CDR2 YYDKDF (reference sequence). V shed 4 bases, J shed 5 bases, and the junction held 9 bases outside the gene matches. The CDR3: CATSNLSGSVETQYF. The CDR3 region has the DNA TGTGCCACCAGCAACTTAAGCGGGAGTGTCGAGACCCAGTACTTC.

The V call is TRBV4-3, the J call TRBJ2-7; no clear D gene. Trimming left V 1 base short and J 0 bases short, with 10 bases between. The CDR3 has 15 amino acids. CDR1 and CDR2 from the germline V gene are LGHNA and YSLEER. The CDR3 here is CASSQGQDPSYEQYF. The CDR3 coding sequence is TGCGCCAGCAGCCAAGGGCAGGACCCCTCCTACGAGCAGTACTTC.

The rearrangement uses TRBV5-6 and TRBJ2-6; the D gene is possibly TRBD1 (5 bases). Germline CDR1 SGHDT, CDR2 YYEEEE. The CDR3 loop spans 19 amino acids. V lost 2 bases, J lost 4 bases, and 22 bases lay in between. CDR3 protein: CASSLVWAGPSSGANVLTF. For the CDR3, the DNA is TGTGCCAGCAGCTTAGTGTGGGCAGGGCCTTCGTCGGGGGCCAACGTCCTGACTTTC.

The V call is TRBV6-5, the J call TRBJ2-1; D possibly corresponds to TRBD2 (6 bases). CDR1 and CDR2 (germline): MNHEY, SVGAGI. Trimming took 0 bases from V and 10 from J, leaving 13 bases between them. CDR3 length: 14 amino acids. Here the CDR3 reads CASSYSNGAGEQFF. In DNA form, the CDR3 reads TGTGCCAGCAGTTACTCGAACGGGGCGGGGGAGCAGTTCTTC.

The chain uses TRBV4-1 and TRBJ1-2; maybe TRBD1 (5 bases). CDR3 length: 15 amino acids. Trimming took off 0 bases at V and 4 bases at J, with 12 bases between the two ends. The germline CDR1 and CDR2 sequences are MGHRA and YSYEKL. CDR3 amino acids: CASSQDRSGTYGYTF. The CDR3 region has the DNA TGCGCCAGCAGCCAAGATCGTTCAGGGACCTATGGCTACACCTTC.

The chain recombines TRBV9 with TRBJ1-1, with D possibly TRBD1 on 5 matching bases. The CDR3 has 16 amino acids. V was cut by 0 bases and J by 7 bases, with 19 bases left in between. Looked up from germline, CDR1 is SGDLS and CDR2 is YYNGEE. CDR3 sequence reads: CASSVAAGLGRGEAFF. In nucleotides, the CDR3 is TGTGCCAGCAGCGTAGCGGCAGGGTTGGGCCGGGGTGAAGCTTTCTTT. Complete variable domain (other parts from reference TRBV9 and TRBJ1-1): DSGVTQTPKHLITATGQRVTLRCSPRSGDLSVYWYQQSLDQGLQFLIQYYNGEERAKGNILERFSAQQFPDLHSELNLSSLELGDSALYFCASSVAAGLGRGEAFFGQGTRLTVV.

A note on this clone: Within the sample, other DNA sequences also encode this same CDR3. The V call is TRBV27, the J call TRBJ2-7; D is possibly TRBD2 (7 bases). CDR3 length equals 15 residues. The V gene's germline CDR1 is MNHEY and CDR2 SMNVEV (reference sequence). Deletions cut 6 bases from V and 0 bases from J, with 15 bases between. The CDR3 reads CASSLGGGFSYEQYF. The CDR3 DNA sequence: TGTGCCAGCAGCCTGGGGGGGGGCTTCTCCTACGAGCAGTACTTC.

The chain couples TRBV19 to TRBJ2-4; either TRBD1 or TRBD2 may fit D (5 bases each). V was cut by 6 bases and J by 5 bases, with 14 bases left in between. Germline V gene sequence: CDR1 LNHDA, CDR2 SQIVND (reference sequence). The CDR3 consists of 14 residues. CDR3 nucleotide sequence: TGTGCCAGTAGCCCGTGGGGGATCGAAAACATTCAGTACTTC. As protein: CASSPWGIENIQYF.

J is TRBJ2-7 and V is TRBV5-1; tentatively, D is TRBD2 (5 bases). Deletions cut 0 bases from V and 0 bases from J, with 16 bases between. The CDR3 runs to 17 residues. The V gene's germline CDR1 is SGHRS and CDR2 YFSETQ. CDR3 sequence (DNA): TGCGCCAGCAGCTTGGAGTGGCCGGGGTCCTACTCCTACGAGCAGTACTTC. It codes for CASSLEWPGSYSYEQYF.

Note on this clone: Other DNA sequences from this sample encode an identical CDR3 as well. This sequence joins TRBV28 and TRBJ1-4; D is undetermined. CDR3 length equals 11 residues. Per the germline V gene, CDR1 is MDHEN and CDR2 is SYDVKM. V lost 3 bases and J 8 bases, leaving 4 bases between the germline ends. The CDR3 here is CASSFLEKLFF. The CDR3 DNA sequence: TGTGCCAGCAGTTTTCTCGAAAAACTGTTTTTT. The variable domain in full, with the rest retrieved from reference TRBV28 and TRBJ1-4, is DVKVTQSSRYLVKRTGEKVFLECVQDMDHENMFWYRQDPGLGLRLIYFSYDVKMKEKGDIPEGYSVSREKKERFSLILESASTNQTSMYLCASSFLEKLFFGSGTQLSVL.

This clone was seen only once. Other nucleotide sequences in the sample specify the same CDR3. V gene TRBV5-1 combines with J gene TRBJ2-5; D not certain. Germline CDR1 is SGHRS and CDR2 is YFSETQ. Trimming shortened V by 0 bases and J by 0 bases, and 6 bases separated the two germline ends. The CDR3 extends over 14 amino acids. CDR3 sequence: CASSLVENQETQYF. The CDR3 bases are TGCGCCAGCAGCTTGGTCGAGAACCAAGAGACCCAGTACTTC.